The entry below describes one T cell receptor (beta chain). Its antigen remains unknown. The CDR3 length is 15 residues. V dropped 7 bases and J dropped 6; count of bases not matched to a gene: 13. Germline CDR1 is MNHEY and CDR2 is SVGAGI. The data are from a study of OX40 agonist ivuxolimab in advanced cancers. The overall study: The patients' treatment was ivuxolimab, an agonistic anti-OX40 (CD134) antibody. Ivuxolimab doses were 0.01, 0.1, 0.3, 1.5, 3 or 10 mg/kg every 2 weeks.

Sequenced by immunoSEQ multiplex PCR; TCRdb stores in-frame clones only, minus some. The table has some 70,000 clones, approximately 81% seen once. Points from the study as a whole: By week 6 at 0.1 to 3.0 mg/kg, blood CD4+ and CD8+ T cells had expanded clonally. Expanded peripheral T cells had an undetermined antigen specificity.

This chain links TRBV6-5 with TRBJ1-2; 8 bases line up with TRBD1. The origin of this receptor is an adult with an advanced solid tumor such as melanoma, head and neck, liver or kidney cancer. The starting material was CD4+ or CD8+ T cells sorted from blood, obtained in a trial of the OX40 agonist ivuxolimab. The CDR3 region has the DNA TGTGCCAGCAAGCCCCCCGCAACCAGGGGGCATGGCTACACCTTC. It yields the protein CASKPPATRGHGYTF.